This T cell receptor beta chain was identified in a study of T cells in Graves' hyperthyroidism and ophthalmopathy. Study results and limitations: The blood repertoire included most of the expanded thyroid clonotypes above 0.001.

Graves' hyperthyroidism qualified as stable when ophthalmopathy did not progress within 18 months. Newly diagnosed hyperthyroidism patients aged 18 to 65 years had disease lasting under 2 months. Turning to this clonotype: Its antigen is currently unknown.

TCR beta CDR3 sequences were amplified from RNA transcripts. HTBI primers were employed in a first-round RT-PCR of the TCR CDR3. Using its own MiXCR run on the multiplex PCR reads, TCRdb lists one record per CDR3 protein. The repertoire has about 540,000 distinct CDR3 sequences, roughly 46% of them found once; the top ten carry about 8%. This sequence originates from a woman in her late teens or twenties with Graves' hyperthyroidism. Sequenced input: peripheral blood or thyroid tissue (not recorded which).

CDR3 DNA: TGTGCCAGCAGCGTTAGCTTTGGGACGGGCCGGGAAGGCTACACCTTC. It specifies CASSVSFGTGREGYTF. The chain is built from TRBV9 and TRBJ1-2; perhaps TRBD1 as D (5 bases). The CDR3 extends over 16 amino acids. V lost 2 bases and J lost 8, with 22 bases in between. Germline-derived CDR1 and CDR2 are SGDLS and YYNGEE.